The clone carrying this T cell receptor beta chain has at least ten counts. Antigen specificity is unknown. V was cut by 6 bases and J by 4 bases, with 19 bases left in between. The CDR3 length is 16 residues. Germline lookup yields CDR1 SEHNR and CDR2 FQNEAQ (reference sequence). TCRdb independently ran MiXCR on the 5' RACE reads; one entry per CDR3 protein. The repertoire holds under 450,000 distinct CDR3 sequences, with around a sixth as singletons. This sample is drawn from a study of identical twins. Points from the study as a whole: A partial confounding effect on zero-insertion analyses could come from invariant MAIT and iNKT cells.

The rearrangement links TRBV7-9 to TRBJ2-1; D is undetermined. This clonotype was obtained from a man in his forties or fifties in good health. The sample comprised naive T cells sorted from blood. The CDR3 DNA follows: TGTGCCAGCAGAAGGGTACGCGGAAGCCCGTACAATGAGCAGTTCTTC. Amino acids: CASRRVRGSPYNEQFF.